Listed below are T cell receptor beta chains from one sample, sequenced in a study of control samples from healthy donors and cancer patients. Sequencing used immunoSEQ multiplex PCR; TCRdb keeps in-frame clones, though not all of them. Counted here are some 100,000 clones, 80% to 95% occurring once; the ten biggest clones make up approximately 3%. The source material was blood. Receptor source: a human donor in good health. The donor label of this sample is uncertain. The CDR3 runs from the conserved cysteine through the conserved F or W. Each record gives: V gene, D gene, clone size, J gene, CDR3 protein, CDR3 DNA. D genes are given only for firm matches. Clone size is shown for a subset of rows, as once, few, many or a class of expanded clone.

TRBV19	-	-	TRBJ2-7	CASSIGIFTYEQYF	TGTGCCAGTAGTATCGGGATTTTTACCTACGAGCAGTACTTC
TRBV21-1	-	-	TRBJ1-4	CASRATNGSGNEKLFF	TGTGCCAGCAGAGCAACCAACGGGTCGGGGAATGAAAAACTGTTTTTT
TRBV3-1/TRBV3-2	TRBD2	-	TRBJ2-1	CASSLPGGGAGEQFF	TGTGCCAGCAGCCTCCCTGGCGGGGGGGCGGGTGAGCAGTTCTTC
TRBV19	TRBD1	-	TRBJ1-1	CASDRGSGLVTEAFF	TGTGCCAGCGACAGGGGATCGGGTTTGGTCACTGAAGCTTTCTTT
TRBV12-3/TRBV12-4	-	-	TRBJ1-1	CASSLSQGTEAFF	TGTGCCAGCAGTTTATCCCAGGGGACTGAAGCTTTCTTT
TRBV6-2/TRBV6-3	TRBD1	-	TRBJ2-5	CASSYSGRTGYQETQYF	TGTGCCAGCAGTTACTCTGGTCGGACAGGATACCAAGAGACCCAGTACTTC
TRBV11-2	-	-	TRBJ2-3	CASSFSGGTDTQYF	TGTGCCAGCAGCTTCTCGGGGGGCACAGATACGCAGTATTTT
TRBV7-9	TRBD2	once	TRBJ2-5	CASSAPGLAGETQYF	TGTGCCAGCAGCGCCCCCGGACTAGCGGGAGAGACCCAGTACTTC
TRBV30	-	-	TRBJ1-3	CAWSSGNTIYF	TGTGCCTGGAGCTCTGGAAACACCATATATTTT
TRBV4-3	-	-	TRBJ1-3	CASSQHGQSSGNTIYF	TGCGCCAGCAGCCAGCACGGACAGAGCTCTGGAAACACCATATATTTT
TRBV6-5	TRBD1	-	TRBJ2-3	CASTTGGEADTQYF	TGTGCCAGCACAACAGGGGGCGAGGCAGATACGCAGTATTTT
TRBV5-1	-	-	TRBJ2-5	CASSPSPFQETQYF	TGCGCCAGCAGCCCTTCTCCCTTCCAAGAGACCCAGTACTTC
TRBV10-3	-	-	TRBJ2-6	CAIRKGSGANVLTF	TGTGCCATCAGGAAGGGTTCTGGGGCCAACGTCCTGACTTTC
TRBV2	-	-	TRBJ1-6	CASLRNSPLHF	TGTGCCAGCTTGAGGAATTCACCCCTCCACTTT
TRBV5-1	TRBD1	-	TRBJ2-1	CASSLQDRGTEQFF	TGCGCCAGCAGCTTGCAGGACAGGGGGACTGAGCAGTTCTTC
TRBV30	TRBD1	-	TRBJ1-2	CAWTRGQGQMPIF	TGTGCCTGGACTAGAGGACAGGGTCAAATGCCGATTTTC
TRBV5-1	TRBD1	-	TRBJ1-6	CASSWTGQNNSPLHF	TGCGCCAGCAGCTGGACGGGACAGAATAATTCACCCCTCCACTTT
TRBV4-2	TRBD1	-	TRBJ2-3	CASTTDRGWGTDTQYF	TGTGCCAGCACAACAGACAGGGGATGGGGCACAGATACGCAGTATTTT
TRBV7-2	-	-	TRBJ2-3	CVSSSHRLGVTDTQYF	TGTGTCAGCAGCTCCCATCGGCTGGGGGTCACAGATACGCAGTATTTT
TRBV27	TRBD1	-	TRBJ1-1	CASSARTGGRTEAFF	TGTGCCAGCAGTGCCCGGACAGGGGGCAGGACTGAAGCTTTCTTT
TRBV3-1/TRBV3-2	-	-	TRBJ1-2	CASSQDTTVYGYTF	TGTGCCAGCAGCCAAGATACAACAGTCTATGGCTACACCTTC
TRBV6-2/TRBV6-3	-	-	TRBJ1-3	CASSPHLTASSGNTIYF	TGTGCCAGCAGTCCACATCTAACAGCGTCCTCTGGAAACACCATATATTTT
TRBV27	-	-	TRBJ1-4	CASSSNRGGFQLFF	TGTGCCAGCAGTTCAAACCGAGGGGGGTTTCAACTGTTTTTT
TRBV6-5	-	-	TRBJ2-3	CASSYRFLRGGHTQYF	TGTGCCAGCAGTTATAGGTTTCTGAGGGGCGGGCATACGCAGTATTTT
TRBV11-2	-	-	TRBJ2-7	CASSLVYSPYEQYF	TGTGCCAGCAGCTTAGTATACAGCCCCTACGAGCAGTACTTC
TRBV5-4	-	-	TRBJ2-6	CASSFWSSGANVLTF	TGTGCCAGCAGCTTTTGGAGCTCTGGGGCCAACGTCCTGACTTTC
TRBV9	-	-	TRBJ2-5	CANSVGGNTRETQYF	TGTGCCAACAGCGTAGGTGGCAACACAAGGGAGACCCAGTACTTC
TRBV19	TRBD1	-	TRBJ1-5	CASNPGQGSNQPQHF	TGTGCCAGTAACCCGGGACAGGGAAGCAATCAGCCCCAGCATTTT
TRBV9	-	-	TRBJ2-7	CASSADRFNYEQYF	TGTGCCAGCAGCGCTGACAGGTTCAACTACGAGCAGTACTTC
TRBV12-3/TRBV12-4	-	-	TRBJ1-1	CASSLGTYTEAFF	TGTGCCAGCAGTTTAGGTACTTACACTGAAGCTTTCTTT
TRBV3-1/TRBV3-2	-	-	TRBJ1-3	CASSQWGAGGNTIYF	TGTGCCAGCAGCCAATGGGGGGCTGGTGGAAACACCATATATTTT
TRBV5-8	-	-	TRBJ2-3	CASSLITDTQYF	TGTGCCAGCAGCTTGATCACAGATACGCAGTATTTT
TRBV6-5	-	-	TRBJ2-1	CASSAGSSYYNEQFF	TGTGCCAGCAGCGCAGGTTCATCATACTACAATGAGCAGTTCTTC
TRBV19	-	once	TRBJ2-2	CASSIDRRPNTGELFF	TGTGCCAGTAGTATAGACAGGCGCCCGAACACCGGGGAGCTGTTTTTT
TRBV5-6	-	-	TRBJ1-3	CASSTGRGNSGNTIYF	TGTGCCAGCAGCACCGGTAGGGGCAACTCTGGAAACACCATATATTTT
TRBV28	-	-	TRBJ1-5	CASRQGSNQPQHF	TGTGCCAGCAGGCAGGGGAGCAATCAGCCCCAGCATTTT
TRBV3-1/TRBV3-2	TRBD1	once	TRBJ1-1	CASSQPGQGTEAFF	TGTGCCAGCAGCCAACCAGGACAGGGGACTGAAGCTTTCTTT
TRBV4-3	TRBD1	-	TRBJ2-1	CASSQYRDSYNEQFF	TGCGCCAGCAGCCAATACCGGGACAGTTACAATGAGCAGTTCTTC
TRBV7-2	-	-	TRBJ1-6	CASSSAADRGPLHF	TGTGCCAGCAGCTCCGCCGCCGACCGCGGACCCCTCCACTTT
TRBV10-3	TRBD2	-	TRBJ2-5	CATGGLAGETQYF	TGTGCCACCGGGGGACTAGCTGGTGAGACCCAGTACTTC
TRBV2	TRBD1	-	TRBJ1-5	CASSKQGAMNQPQHF	TGTGCCAGCAGTAAACAGGGGGCGATGAATCAGCCCCAGCATTTT
TRBV19	TRBD1	-	TRBJ1-5	CASRDRGIGQPQHF	TGTGCCAGTAGGGACAGGGGGATCGGTCAGCCCCAGCATTTT
TRBV19	TRBD2	-	TRBJ2-5	CASTALVGGTETQYF	TGTGCCAGTACCGCCCTCGTGGGAGGGACAGAGACCCAGTACTTC
TRBV30	TRBD1	-	TRBJ1-5	CAWSLKTGLGQPQHF	TGTGCCTGGAGCCTTAAGACAGGGTTAGGTCAGCCCCAGCATTTT
TRBV19	-	once	TRBJ1-6	CASSISNPMGNSPLHF	TGTGCCAGTAGTATTAGTAATCCGATGGGGAATTCACCCCTCCACTTT
TRBV18	TRBD1	-	TRBJ1-1	CASSEPTGGDTEAFF	TGTGCCAGCTCAGAACCGACAGGGGGGGACACTGAAGCTTTCTTT
TRBV6-5	TRBD1	-	TRBJ1-2	CASSLGQSGYTF	TGTGCCAGCAGTTTGGGACAGAGTGGCTACACCTTC
TRBV6-5	-	-	TRBJ2-7	CASSWAGSYEQYF	TGTGCCAGCAGTTGGGCAGGGTCCTACGAGCAGTACTTC
TRBV2	-	-	TRBJ1-5	CASRGEVQQPQHF	TGTGCCAGCAGAGGAGAGGTACAACAGCCCCAGCATTTT